Listed below are T cell receptor beta chains from one sample, sequenced in a study of T cells after yellow fever vaccination. Each CDR3 protein gets one entry after TCRdb re-called the 5' RACE reads with MiXCR. The table includes 230,000 or so distinct CDR3 sequences, approximately 3.6% detected once. Sequencing used PBMCs, obtained 15 days after the yellow fever booster vaccination. The receptors were gathered from a man aged 18 to 29 who received the YFV17D yellow fever vaccine. Each CDR3 is given with its conserved first and last residue. The D gene is left open where the match is weak. Size is stated for part of the rows, as once, few or many counts, or as a class when the clone is expanded.

cdr3_nt,cdr3_aa,v_call,j_call,d_call,clone_size
TGCGCCAGCAGCTTGGGGATCCCCCTCGCCAATGAGCAGTTCTTC,CASSLGIPLANEQFF,TRBV5-1,TRBJ2-1,-,many
TGCAGTGCTAGATACAGCAATCAGCCCCAGCATTTT,CSARYSNQPQHF,TRBV20-1,TRBJ1-5,-,many
TGTGCCAGCAGTTTATTTGTCGGAAACACCATATATTTT,CASSLFVGNTIYF,TRBV12-3/TRBV12-4,TRBJ1-3,-,many
TGCGCCAGCAGCTTATCCCTTGGACAGTCGCTAGACACGCAGTATTTT,CASSLSLGQSLDTQYF,TRBV5-1,TRBJ2-3,-,-
TGTGCCAGCAGATCGGGACAGGGGGCCGTTGGGGAGCTGTTTTTT,CASRSGQGAVGELFF,TRBV3-1,TRBJ2-2,TRBD1,-
TGCGCCAGCAGCTTGGCCCCGCAACAAGAGACCCAGTACTTC,CASSLAPQQETQYF,TRBV5-1,TRBJ2-5,-,many
TGCGCCAGCAGCTTGGTGTTGGCCGACTATCACACTGAAGCTTTCTTT,CASSLVLADYHTEAFF,TRBV5-1,TRBJ1-1,-,-
TGCAGCGTTGAAGATCCACCACGGATAAACAATGAGCAGTTCTTC,CSVEDPPRINNEQFF,TRBV29-1,TRBJ2-1,-,-
TGTGCCAGCAGTGAAAGTGGGCAGGGGGGCTACACCTTC,CASSESGQGGYTF,TRBV2,TRBJ1-2,-,many
TGCGCCAGCAGCACCGGGACAGGGAGGATAGAGACCCAGTACTTC,CASSTGTGRIETQYF,TRBV5-1,TRBJ2-5,TRBD1,many
TGTGCCAGCAGTCCCCTTTACAGCGGGGACCAAAACATTCAGTACTTC,CASSPLYSGDQNIQYF,TRBV27,TRBJ2-4,TRBD2,many
TGCGCCAGCAGCTTGGTGGTGGACACTGAAGCTTTCTTT,CASSLVVDTEAFF,TRBV5-1,TRBJ1-1,-,many
TGCGCCAGCAGTGGCGACAGACGAAACAATGAGCAGTTCTTC,CASSGDRRNNEQFF,TRBV10-2,TRBJ2-1,-,many
TGTGCCAGCAGCCAAGAGGGCCTACCCCAGCATTTT,CASSQEGLPQHF,TRBV3-1,TRBJ1-5,-,many
TGCGCCAGCAGCTTATCGACATCATTCAATGAGCAGTTCTTC,CASSLSTSFNEQFF,TRBV5-1,TRBJ2-1,-,many
TGTGCCATCAGTGATTCGGGACAGGGTGCGCAGCCCCAGCATTTT,CAISDSGQGAQPQHF,TRBV10-3,TRBJ1-5,TRBD1,many
TGTGCCATCAGATCTAGCACAGATACGCAGTATTTT,CAIRSSTDTQYF,TRBV10-3,TRBJ2-3,-,many
TGCGCCAGCAGCTTGGATCTGAACAGGGTTGCAGATACGCAGTATTTT,CASSLDLNRVADTQYF,TRBV5-1,TRBJ2-3,-,many
TGTGCCAGCAGTTACCATACCATGAACACTGAAGCTTTCTTT,CASSYHTMNTEAFF,TRBV6-2/TRBV6-3,TRBJ1-1,-,many
TGTGCCAGCACCAAAGACCGGAGGGAGGGCTACACCTTC,CASTKDRREGYTF,TRBV7-2,TRBJ1-2,-,many
TGCAGTGCCACCCGACAGCTACATAATTCACCCCTCCACTTT,CSATRQLHNSPLHF,TRBV20-1,TRBJ1-6,-,-
TGCAGTGCTGGGAGCCCCCGGTCTCTAGCCTCGTGGACCGGGGAGCTGTTTTTT,CSAGSPRSLASWTGELFF,TRBV20-1,TRBJ2-2,-,many
TGTGCCAGCATATCAGGGGTTTTTCAAGAGACCCAGTACTTC,CASISGVFQETQYF,TRBV2,TRBJ2-5,-,many
TGCGCCAGCAGCCAACCTACAAGGGGCACCAATCAGCCCCAGCATTTT,CASSQPTRGTNQPQHF,TRBV4-1,TRBJ1-5,-,many
TGCAGTGCTACTCCCGGGGGCATGAACACTGAAGCTTTCTTT,CSATPGGMNTEAFF,TRBV20-1,TRBJ1-1,-,many
TGTGCCAGCAGCCAAGTCCCGGAGGGGGCTTTCTTT,CASSQVPEGAFF,TRBV3-1,TRBJ1-1,-,many
TGCAGTGTCACGGCGGGGGGCCGGTTCGGTGAGCAGTTCTTC,CSVTAGGRFGEQFF,TRBV20-1,TRBJ2-1,TRBD2,many
TGTGCCATCAGTGAGAGGGGGGGAGTATATACGCAGTATTTT,CAISERGGVYTQYF,TRBV10-3,TRBJ2-3,-,many
TGTGCCACCAGTGAAAACAATGAGCAGTTCTTC,CATSENNEQFF,TRBV24-1,TRBJ2-1,-,few
TGTGCCACCAGTGCGGAATCGGGCGCTGAAGCTTTCTTT,CATSAESGAEAFF,TRBV24-1,TRBJ1-1,-,many
TGTGCCAGCAGTTTATATGGGGAGCCCCAGCATTTT,CASSLYGEPQHF,TRBV28,TRBJ1-5,-,many
TGCGCCAGCAGCTTGGGGGGGTCTATGAATTCACCCCTCCACTTT,CASSLGGSMNSPLHF,TRBV5-1,TRBJ1-6,-,many
TGTGCCAGCAGTTTAGCTGCCAGGGGGGGCAATGAGCAGTTCTTC,CASSLAARGGNEQFF,TRBV12-3/TRBV12-4,TRBJ2-1,-,many
TGCAGTGCGAGGACTAGCGGGGAGTGGGAGACCCAGTACTTC,CSARTSGEWETQYF,TRBV20-1,TRBJ2-5,TRBD2,many
TGTGCCAGCAGGTATGGACTTCGCAATTCACCCCTCCACTTT,CASRYGLRNSPLHF,TRBV6-2/TRBV6-3,TRBJ1-6,-,many
TGTGCCAGCAGTTACCACGTGGCAGGAGCCTACGAGCAGTACTTC,CASSYHVAGAYEQYF,TRBV6-5,TRBJ2-7,-,many
TGTGCCAGCAGCCCTACGGTGGGGGCATCCGGGTTAATGAGTTCACCCCTCCACTTT,CASSPTVGASGLMSSPLHF,TRBV5-4,TRBJ1-6,-,many
TGTGCCATCAGTGCCAATAATTCACCCCTCCACTTT,CAISANNSPLHF,TRBV10-3,TRBJ1-6,-,many
TGTGCCAGCAGCCGTAGGTCAGAGCTCACCGGGGAGCTGTTTTTT,CASSRRSELTGELFF,TRBV11-2,TRBJ2-2,-,many
TGCGCCAGCAGCTTGGATCTGGGAACCTCTGGAAACACCATATATTTT,CASSLDLGTSGNTIYF,TRBV5-1,TRBJ1-3,-,many
TGTGCCAGCAGCTTCTCAGCGGATACCGGGGAGCTGTTTTTT,CASSFSADTGELFF,TRBV7-2,TRBJ2-2,-,many
TGTGCCATCAGTGGCCCCCTAATTAGGGGTGAAGCTTTCTTT,CAISGPLIRGEAFF,TRBV10-3,TRBJ1-1,-,many
TGCGCCAGCAGCCGGAACCGGGACAGGCTGAACTACGAGCAGTACTTC,CASSRNRDRLNYEQYF,TRBV4-1,TRBJ2-7,TRBD1,many
TGCAGTGCTAGGGCCAGCGGGGCCGGGGAGCTGTTTTTT,CSARASGAGELFF,TRBV20-1,TRBJ2-2,TRBD2,many
TGTGCCATCAGTACTGGGCAGTCTCCAACTAATGAAAAACTGTTTTTT,CAISTGQSPTNEKLFF,TRBV10-3,TRBJ1-4,-,many
TGCAGTGCTAGTTGGACAGGCCTTCCTGGGGCTTTCTTT,CSASWTGLPGAFF,TRBV20-1,TRBJ1-1,TRBD1,many
TGCAGTGTAACTAGCGGGGGGCTCAATGAGCAGTTCTTC,CSVTSGGLNEQFF,TRBV20-1,TRBJ2-1,TRBD2,many
TGTGCCAGCAGCCAAAGAGGACAGGGAGACAAAAACATTCAGTACTTC,CASSQRGQGDKNIQYF,TRBV3-1,TRBJ2-4,TRBD1,many
TGCAGTGCTAGGGGGAGAACAGGGGGTCAGCCCCAGCATTTT,CSARGRTGGQPQHF,TRBV20-1,TRBJ1-5,TRBD1,many
TGCGCCAGCAGCTTGGAGCAGGGGGGCGAGCAGTACTTC,CASSLEQGGEQYF,TRBV5-1,TRBJ2-7,-,many
TGTGCCAGCAGCTTAAACAGGGACCAGCCCCAGCATTTT,CASSLNRDQPQHF,TRBV7-2,TRBJ1-5,-,many
TGTGCCAGCAGCCTGGTCGGAACAGAAAATTCACCCCTCCACTTT,CASSLVGTENSPLHF,TRBV7-2,TRBJ1-6,-,many